This T cell receptor beta chain derives from a study of blood T cell repertoires in COVID-19. Those enrolled, adults aged roughly 18 to 95 years, came from fewer than 25 US areas. Resolution of symptoms, clearance, or two negative PCRs was present in recovered Cohort 3 donors. CDR3 length: 15 residues. V was pared by 1 base and J by 0 bases, with 8 bases between. Germline V lookup: CDR1 SEHNR, CDR2 FQNEAQ (reference sequence). Only in-frame clones appear in the TCRdb table, and some are missing; sequencing was by immunoSEQ multiplex PCR. Of 200,000 to 250,000 clones in the sample, 82% are singletons; the top ten hold about 3.7%.

This rearrangement joins TRBV7-9 to TRBJ2-3; perhaps TRBD2 as D (5 bases). This receptor was obtained from a woman aged 55-70 years who had recovered from COVID-19. The sequencing sample was made of PBMCs or T cells enriched from blood (not recorded which). In DNA form, the CDR3 reads TGTGCCAGCAGCTTAGTTTCGGGAAGCACAGATACGCAGTATTTT. This sequence encodes CASSLVSGSTDTQYF.